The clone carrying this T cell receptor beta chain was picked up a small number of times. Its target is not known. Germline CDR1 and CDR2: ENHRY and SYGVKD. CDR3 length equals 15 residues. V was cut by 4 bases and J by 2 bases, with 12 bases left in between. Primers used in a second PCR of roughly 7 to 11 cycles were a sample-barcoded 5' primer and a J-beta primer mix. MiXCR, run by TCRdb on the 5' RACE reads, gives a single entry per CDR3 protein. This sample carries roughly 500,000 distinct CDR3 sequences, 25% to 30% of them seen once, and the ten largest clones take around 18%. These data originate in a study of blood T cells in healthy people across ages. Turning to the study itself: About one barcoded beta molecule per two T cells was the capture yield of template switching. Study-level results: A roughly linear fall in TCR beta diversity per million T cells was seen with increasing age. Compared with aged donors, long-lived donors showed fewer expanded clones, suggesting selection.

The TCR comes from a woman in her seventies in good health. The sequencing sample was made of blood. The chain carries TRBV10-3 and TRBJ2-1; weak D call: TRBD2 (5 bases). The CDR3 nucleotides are TGTGCCATCAGTGGCCGGGATTCGACCTACAATGAGCAGTTCTTC. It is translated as CAISGRDSTYNEQFF.